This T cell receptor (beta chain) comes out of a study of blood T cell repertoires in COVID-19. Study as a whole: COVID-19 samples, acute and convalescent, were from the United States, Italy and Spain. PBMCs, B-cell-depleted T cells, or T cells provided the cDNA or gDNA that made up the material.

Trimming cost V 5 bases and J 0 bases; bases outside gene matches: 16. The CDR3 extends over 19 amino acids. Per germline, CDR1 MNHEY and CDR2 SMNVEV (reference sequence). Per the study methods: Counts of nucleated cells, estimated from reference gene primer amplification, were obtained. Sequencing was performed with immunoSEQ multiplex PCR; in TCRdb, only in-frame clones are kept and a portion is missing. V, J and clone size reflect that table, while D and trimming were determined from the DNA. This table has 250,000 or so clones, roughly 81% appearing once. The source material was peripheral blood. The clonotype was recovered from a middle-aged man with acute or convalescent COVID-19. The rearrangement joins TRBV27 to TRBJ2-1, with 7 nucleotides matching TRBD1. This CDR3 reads CASSHLRQGLFSSYNEQFF. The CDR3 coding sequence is TGTGCCAGCAGTCATCTACGACAGGGCTTATTCAGCTCCTACAATGAGCAGTTCTTC.